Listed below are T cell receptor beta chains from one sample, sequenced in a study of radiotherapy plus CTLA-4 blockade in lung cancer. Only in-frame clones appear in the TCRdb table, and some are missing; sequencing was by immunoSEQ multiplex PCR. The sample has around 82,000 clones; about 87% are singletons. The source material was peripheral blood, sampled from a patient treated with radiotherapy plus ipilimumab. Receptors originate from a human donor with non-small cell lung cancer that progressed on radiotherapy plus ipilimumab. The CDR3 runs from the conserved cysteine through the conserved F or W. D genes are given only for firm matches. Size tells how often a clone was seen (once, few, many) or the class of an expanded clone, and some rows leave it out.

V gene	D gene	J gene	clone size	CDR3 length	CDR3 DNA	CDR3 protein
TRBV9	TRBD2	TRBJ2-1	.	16	TGTGCCAGCAGCGTAGCTACAGCGGGGGGGTACAATGAGCAGTTCTTC	CASSVATAGGYNEQFF
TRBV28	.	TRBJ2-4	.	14	TGTGCCAGCAGGGCGGCTGGGGCACTAAACATTCAGTACTTC	CASRAAGALNIQYF
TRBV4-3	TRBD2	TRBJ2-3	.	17	TGCGCCAGCAGCCAAGATGTGCTAGCGGTTGGCACAGATACGCAGTATTTT	CASSQDVLAVGTDTQYF
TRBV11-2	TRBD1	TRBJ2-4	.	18	TGTGCCAGCAGCTCGTGGGGAACAGGGGCCCGAGCCAAAAACATTCAGTACTTC	CASSSWGTGARAKNIQYF
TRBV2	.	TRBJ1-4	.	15	TGTGCCAGCAGTGAATTGGGGGCCCCGGGCGAAAAACTGTTTTTT	CASSELGAPGEKLFF
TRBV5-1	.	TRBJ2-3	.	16	TGCGCCAGCAGCCTGGACTTTTACCCTAGCACAGATACGCAGTATTTT	CASSLDFYPSTDTQYF
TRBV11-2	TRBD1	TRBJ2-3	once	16	TGTGCCAGCAGCCACACTCGACAGGGGGCCACAGATACGCAGTATTTT	CASSHTRQGATDTQYF
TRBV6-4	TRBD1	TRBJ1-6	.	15	TGTGCCAGCAGTGAACAGGGGGCTGAAAATTCACCCCTCCACTTT	CASSEQGAENSPLHF
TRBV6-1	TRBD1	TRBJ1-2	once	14	TGTGCCAGCAACCCGACAGGGGAGCTATATGGCTACACCTTC	CASNPTGELYGYTF
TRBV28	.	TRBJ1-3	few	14	TGTGCCAGCACCACCGGACCCTCTGGAAACACCATATATTTT	CASTTGPSGNTIYF
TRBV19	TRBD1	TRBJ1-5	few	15	TGTGCCAGCCAAACCGGGACAGGCCTCAATCAGCCCCAGCATTTT	CASQTGTGLNQPQHF
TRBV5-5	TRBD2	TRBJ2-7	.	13	TGTGCCAGCAGCTTGTGGGGGGGCTACGAGCAGTACTTC	CASSLWGGYEQYF
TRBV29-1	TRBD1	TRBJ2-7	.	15	TGCAGCCCAAAAGGACCCGACAGGGGGGTCAGCGAGCAGTACTTC	CSPKGPDRGVSEQYF
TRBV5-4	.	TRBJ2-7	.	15	TGTGCCAGCAGCCAAGGGGCAACGGGTATCCACGAGCAGTACTTC	CASSQGATGIHEQYF
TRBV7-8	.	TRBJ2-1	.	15	TGTGCCAGCAGCTTGGGCCCTGGACAAGCCAATGAGCAGTTCTTC	CASSLGPGQANEQFF
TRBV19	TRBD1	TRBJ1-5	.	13	TGTGCCAGTAGGGGACAGGTTAATCAGCCCCAGCATTTT	CASRGQVNQPQHF
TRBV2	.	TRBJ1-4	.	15	TGTGCCAGCAGTCTCGGTGGGGGCCCTTTTGAAAAACTGTTTTTT	CASSLGGGPFEKLFF
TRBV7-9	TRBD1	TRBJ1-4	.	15	TGTGCCAGCAGCATCACAGGGGGTTGGGCTGAAAAACTGTTTTTT	CASSITGGWAEKLFF
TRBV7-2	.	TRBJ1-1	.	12	TGTGCCAGCAGCCCGCAGGCCACTGAAGCTTTCTTT	CASSPQATEAFF
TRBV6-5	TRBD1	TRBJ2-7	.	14	TGTGCCAGCAGTGAGGGGGCCCCCTCTTACGAGCAGTACTTC	CASSEGAPSYEQYF
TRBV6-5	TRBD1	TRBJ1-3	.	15	TGTGCCAGCAGTTACGCGAGGGGGCCAGGAAACACCATATATTTT	CASSYARGPGNTIYF
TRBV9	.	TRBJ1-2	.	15	TGTGCCAGCAGCGCCCTGGGGACTCCTGCTGATGGCTACACCTTC	CASSALGTPADGYTF
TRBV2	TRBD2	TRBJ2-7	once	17	TGTGCCAGCAGGAGACTAGCGGGAGAAACCTCGGTCTACGAGCAGTACTTC	CASRRLAGETSVYEQYF
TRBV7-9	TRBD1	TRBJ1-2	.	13	TGTGCCAGCAGCTTAGCCGGACAGGGATTCTACACCTTC	CASSLAGQGFYTF
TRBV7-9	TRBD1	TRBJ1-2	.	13	TGTGCCAGCAGCCAGGGGGGGCAAGATGGCTACACCTTC	CASSQGGQDGYTF
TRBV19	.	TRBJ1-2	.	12	TGTGCCAGCCACCACGACCCGGGGGGCTACACCTTC	CASHHDPGGYTF
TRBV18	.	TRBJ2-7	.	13	TGTGCCAGCTCAATAGGACAGACCTACGAGCAGTACTTC	CASSIGQTYEQYF
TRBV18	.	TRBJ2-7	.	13	TGTGCCAGCTCACAGGGGACCACCTACGAGCAGTACTTC	CASSQGTTYEQYF
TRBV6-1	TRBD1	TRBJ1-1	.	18	TGTGCCAGCAGTGAAAGACCCCCCGGGACAGGCTTGAACACTGAAGCTTTCTTT	CASSERPPGTGLNTEAFF
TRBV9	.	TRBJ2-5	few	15	TGTGCCAGCAGCGTAGCAGTTGGGGGACAAGAGACCCAGTACTTC	CASSVAVGGQETQYF
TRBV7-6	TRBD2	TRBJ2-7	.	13	TGTGCCAGCAGCCCCGGACTAGGCTACGAGCAGTACTTC	CASSPGLGYEQYF
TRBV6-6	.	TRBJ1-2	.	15	TGTGCCAGCAGTTTGGTAATACAGGACCCCTATGGCTACACCTTC	CASSLVIQDPYGYTF
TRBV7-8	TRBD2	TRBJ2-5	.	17	TGTGCCAGCAGCTTAGTCACTAGCGGGAGTACCGGAGAGACCCAGTACTTC	CASSLVTSGSTGETQYF
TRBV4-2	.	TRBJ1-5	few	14	TGTGCCAGCAGCCGTAGTTGGGGGGGTCAGCCCCAGCATTTT	CASSRSWGGQPQHF
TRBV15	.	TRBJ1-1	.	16	TGTGCCACCAGCAGAGACCTTCCTACAGGGAGCACTGAAGCTTTCTTT	CATSRDLPTGSTEAFF
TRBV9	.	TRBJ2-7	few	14	TGTGCCAGCAGCGTAGAAGGGGTTACCTACGAGCAGTACTTC	CASSVEGVTYEQYF
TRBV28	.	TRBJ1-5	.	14	TGTGCCAGTTTACAGGGTAATAGCAATCAGCCCCAGCATTTT	CASLQGNSNQPQHF
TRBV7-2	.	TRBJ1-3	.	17	TGTGCCAGCAGCTCGGCCACAGTCATGCTCTCTGGAAACACCATATATTTT	CASSSATVMLSGNTIYF
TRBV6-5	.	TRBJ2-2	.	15	TGTGCCAGCAGTTACTCGCAGGGTTCCACCGGGGAGCTGTTTTTT	CASSYSQGSTGELFF
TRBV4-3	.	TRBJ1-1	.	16	TGCGCCAGCAGCCAAGACATCTCTTCGAAGAACACTGAAGCTTTCTTT	CASSQDISSKNTEAFF
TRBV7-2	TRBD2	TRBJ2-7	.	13	TGTGCCAGCAGCCCGGGACTACTCTACGAACAGTACTTC	CASSPGLLYEQYF
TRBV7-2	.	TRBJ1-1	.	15	TGTGCCAGCAGCTTAGCGGGGACACAGAACACTGAAGCTTTCTTT	CASSLAGTQNTEAFF
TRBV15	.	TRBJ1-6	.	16	TGTGCCACCAGCAGACCGGCAAGGACGGATAATTCACCCCTCCACTTT	CATSRPARTDNSPLHF